The sequence of this T cell receptor (beta chain) was determined in a study of cytomegalovirus exposure and HLA in healthy donors. Regarding the study as a whole: The study carried out a later analysis of TCR beta sequences. It associated 16,951 of them with specific HLA alleles at a false discovery rate of 0.05. Segments of the TCR beta V type were, in most cases, productive about 90% or about 30% of the time in an earlier analysis. TCR beta chains associated with HLA were, in a later analysis, more clonally expanded than equally common others. Immune exposure data for these donors was limited to CMV serostatus.

Trimming at V came to 3 bases and at J to 1 base, leaving 8 bases not matched to a gene. Germline-derived CDR1 and CDR2 are MNHEY and SMNVEV (reference sequence). The CDR3 totals 17 residues. The primer mix had 60 Vbeta and 13 Jbeta primers. The protocol was immunoSEQ multiplex PCR, while the TCRdb copy is restricted to in-frame clones and leaves out a portion. The table has under 150,000 clones, 83% seen once. As regards this clone: What it recognizes is unknown.

The material sequenced was PBMCs. This clonotype originated in a girl aged 2 to 10 in good health and CMV-seronegative. The rearrangement joins TRBV27 to TRBJ2-2; TRBD2 matches at 7 bases. CDR3 nucleotides: TGTGCCAGCAGTTTTTACCTAGCGGAGATGAACACCGGGGAGCTGTTTTTT. It translates to CASSFYLAEMNTGELFF.